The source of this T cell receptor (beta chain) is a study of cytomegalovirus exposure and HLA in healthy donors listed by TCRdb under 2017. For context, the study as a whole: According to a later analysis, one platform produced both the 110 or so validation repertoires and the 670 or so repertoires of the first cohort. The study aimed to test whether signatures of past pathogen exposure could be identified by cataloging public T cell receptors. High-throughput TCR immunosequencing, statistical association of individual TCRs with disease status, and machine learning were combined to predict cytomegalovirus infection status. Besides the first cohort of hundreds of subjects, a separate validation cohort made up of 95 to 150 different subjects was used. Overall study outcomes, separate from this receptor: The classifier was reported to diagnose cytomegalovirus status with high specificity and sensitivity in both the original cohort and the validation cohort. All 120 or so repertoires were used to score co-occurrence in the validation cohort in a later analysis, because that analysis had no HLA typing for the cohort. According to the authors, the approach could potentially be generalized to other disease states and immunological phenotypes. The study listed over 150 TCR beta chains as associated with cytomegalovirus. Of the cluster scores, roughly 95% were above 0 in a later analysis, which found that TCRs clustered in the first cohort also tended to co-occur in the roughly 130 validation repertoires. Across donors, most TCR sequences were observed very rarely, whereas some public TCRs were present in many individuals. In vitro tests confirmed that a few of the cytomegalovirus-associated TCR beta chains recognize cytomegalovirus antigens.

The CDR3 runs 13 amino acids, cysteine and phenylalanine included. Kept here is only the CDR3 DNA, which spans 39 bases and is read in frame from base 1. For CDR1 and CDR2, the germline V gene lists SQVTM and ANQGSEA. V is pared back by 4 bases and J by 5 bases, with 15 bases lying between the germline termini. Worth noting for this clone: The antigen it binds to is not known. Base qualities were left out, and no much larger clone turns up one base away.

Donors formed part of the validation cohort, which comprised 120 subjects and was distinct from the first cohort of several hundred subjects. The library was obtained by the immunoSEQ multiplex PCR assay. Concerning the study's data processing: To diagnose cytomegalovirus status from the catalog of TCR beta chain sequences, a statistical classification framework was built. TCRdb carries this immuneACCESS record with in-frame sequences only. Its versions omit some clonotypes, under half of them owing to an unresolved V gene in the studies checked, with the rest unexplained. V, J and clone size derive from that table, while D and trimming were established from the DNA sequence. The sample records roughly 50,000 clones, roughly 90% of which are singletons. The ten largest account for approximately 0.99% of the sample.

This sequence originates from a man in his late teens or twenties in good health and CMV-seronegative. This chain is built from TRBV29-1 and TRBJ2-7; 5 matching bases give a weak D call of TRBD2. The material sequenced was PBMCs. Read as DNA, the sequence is TGCAGCGTTGGCCTAGCAGGAGTTGACGAGCAGTACTTC. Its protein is CSVGLAGVDEQYF.